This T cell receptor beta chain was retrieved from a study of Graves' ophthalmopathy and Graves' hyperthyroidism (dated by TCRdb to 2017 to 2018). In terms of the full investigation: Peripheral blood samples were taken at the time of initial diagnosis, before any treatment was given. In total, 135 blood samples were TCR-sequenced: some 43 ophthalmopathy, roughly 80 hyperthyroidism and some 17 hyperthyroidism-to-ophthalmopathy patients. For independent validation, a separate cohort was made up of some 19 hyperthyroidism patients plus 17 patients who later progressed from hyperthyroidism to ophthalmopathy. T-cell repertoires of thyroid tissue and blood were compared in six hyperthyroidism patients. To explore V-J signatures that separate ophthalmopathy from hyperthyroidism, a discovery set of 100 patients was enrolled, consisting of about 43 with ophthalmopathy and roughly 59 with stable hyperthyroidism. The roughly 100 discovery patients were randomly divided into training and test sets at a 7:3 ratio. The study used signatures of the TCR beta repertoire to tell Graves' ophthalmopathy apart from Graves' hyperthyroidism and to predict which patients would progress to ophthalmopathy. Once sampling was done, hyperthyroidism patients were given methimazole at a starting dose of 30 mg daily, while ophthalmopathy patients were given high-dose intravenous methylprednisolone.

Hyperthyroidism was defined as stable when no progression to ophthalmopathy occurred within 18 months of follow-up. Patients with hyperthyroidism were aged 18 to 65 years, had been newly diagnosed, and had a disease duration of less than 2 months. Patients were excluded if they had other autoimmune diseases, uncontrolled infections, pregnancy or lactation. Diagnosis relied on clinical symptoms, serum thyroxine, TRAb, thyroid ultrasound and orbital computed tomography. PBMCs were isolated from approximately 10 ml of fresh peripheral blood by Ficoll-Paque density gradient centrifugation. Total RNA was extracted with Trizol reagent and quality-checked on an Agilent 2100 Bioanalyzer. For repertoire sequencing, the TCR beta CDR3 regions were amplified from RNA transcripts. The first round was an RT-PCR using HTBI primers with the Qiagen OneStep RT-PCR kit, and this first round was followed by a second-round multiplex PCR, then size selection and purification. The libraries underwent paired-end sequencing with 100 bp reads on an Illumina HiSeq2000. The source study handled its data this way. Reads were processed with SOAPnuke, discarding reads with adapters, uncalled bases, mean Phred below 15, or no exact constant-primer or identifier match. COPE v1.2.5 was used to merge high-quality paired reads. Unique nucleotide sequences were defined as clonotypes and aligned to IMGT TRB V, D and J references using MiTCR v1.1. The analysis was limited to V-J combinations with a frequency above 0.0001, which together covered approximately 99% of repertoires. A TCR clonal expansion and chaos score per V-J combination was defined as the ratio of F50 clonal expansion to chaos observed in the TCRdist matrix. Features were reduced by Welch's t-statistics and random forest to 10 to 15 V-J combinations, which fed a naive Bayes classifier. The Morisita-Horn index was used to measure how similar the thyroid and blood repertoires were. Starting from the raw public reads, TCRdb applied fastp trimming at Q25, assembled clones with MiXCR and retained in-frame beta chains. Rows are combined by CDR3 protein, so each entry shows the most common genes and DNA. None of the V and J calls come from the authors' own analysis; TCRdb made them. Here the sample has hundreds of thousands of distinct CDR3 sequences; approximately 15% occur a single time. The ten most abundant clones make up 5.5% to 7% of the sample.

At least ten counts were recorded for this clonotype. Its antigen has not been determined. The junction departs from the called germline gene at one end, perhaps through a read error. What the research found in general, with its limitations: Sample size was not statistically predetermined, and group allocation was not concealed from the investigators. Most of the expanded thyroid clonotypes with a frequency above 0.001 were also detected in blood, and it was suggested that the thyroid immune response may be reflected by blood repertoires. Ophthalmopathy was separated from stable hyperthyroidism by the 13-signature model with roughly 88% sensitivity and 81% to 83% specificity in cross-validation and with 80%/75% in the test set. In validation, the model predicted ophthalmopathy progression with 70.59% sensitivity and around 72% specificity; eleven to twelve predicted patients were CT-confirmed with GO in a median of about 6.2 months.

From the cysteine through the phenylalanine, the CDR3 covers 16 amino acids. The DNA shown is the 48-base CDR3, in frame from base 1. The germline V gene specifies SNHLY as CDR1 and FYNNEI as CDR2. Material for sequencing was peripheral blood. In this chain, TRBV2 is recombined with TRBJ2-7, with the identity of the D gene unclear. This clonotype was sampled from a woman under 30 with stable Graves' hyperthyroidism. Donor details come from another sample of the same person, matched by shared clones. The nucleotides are TGTGCCAGCAGGGAAGGACGCAGACTGAGCTCCTACGAGCAGTACTTC. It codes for CASREGRRLSSYEQYF. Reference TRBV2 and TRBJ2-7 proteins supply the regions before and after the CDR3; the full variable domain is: EPEVTQTPSHQVTQMGQEVILRCVPISNHLYFYWYRQILGQKVEFLVSFYNNEISEKSEIFDDQFSVERPDGSNFTLKIRSTKLEDSAMYFCASREGRRLSSYEQYFGPGTRLTVT.